This T cell receptor (beta chain) was profiled in a study of identical twins. The study, taken as a whole, reports: With abundant cord blood beta clonotypes, insertions were fewer; memory repertoires showed no such pattern.

The table lists this clonotype with a few counts. As yet, its antigen is unknown. Unique molecular identifiers were present on the cDNA, and a universal primer site came from template switching. TCRdb itself ran the 5' RACE reads through MiXCR, one entry per CDR3 protein. The sample carries 300,000 or so distinct CDR3 sequences, nearly 9.5% recorded once. This same sample was also part of a study on yellow fever vaccine responses in identical twins.

Sequenced sample: CD8+ T cells sorted from blood. This TCR came from a woman under 30 in good health.

The CDR3 here is CASSLVAGVADTQYF. The CDR3 DNA is TGTGCCAGCAGCTTAGTTGCGGGAGTTGCAGATACGCAGTATTTT. The chain has TRBV7-2 and TRBJ2-3, with 7 bases aligning to TRBD2. The V and J ends lost 1 base and 4 bases, in that order; junction bases with no gene match: 5. Germline assignment: CDR1 SGHTA and CDR2 FQGNSA. The CDR3 has 15 residues.